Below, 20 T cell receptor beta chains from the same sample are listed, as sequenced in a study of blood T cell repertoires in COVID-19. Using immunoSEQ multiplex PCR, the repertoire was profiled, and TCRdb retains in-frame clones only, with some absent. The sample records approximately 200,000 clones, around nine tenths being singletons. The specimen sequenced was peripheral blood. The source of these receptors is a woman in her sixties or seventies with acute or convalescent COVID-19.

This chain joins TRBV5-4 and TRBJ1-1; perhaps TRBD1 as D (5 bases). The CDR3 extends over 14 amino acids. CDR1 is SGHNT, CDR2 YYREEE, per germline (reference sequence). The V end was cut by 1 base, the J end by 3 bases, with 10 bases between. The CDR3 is CASSLIGADTEAFF. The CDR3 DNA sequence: TGTGCCAGCAGCTTGATAGGGGCGGACACTGAAGCTTTCTTT.

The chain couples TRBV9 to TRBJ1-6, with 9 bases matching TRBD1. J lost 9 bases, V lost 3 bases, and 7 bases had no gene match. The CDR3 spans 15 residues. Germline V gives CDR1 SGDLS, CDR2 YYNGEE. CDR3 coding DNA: TGTGCCAGCAGCGGAGGACAGGGGACAGGTTCACCCCTCCACTTT. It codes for CASSGGQGTGSPLHF.

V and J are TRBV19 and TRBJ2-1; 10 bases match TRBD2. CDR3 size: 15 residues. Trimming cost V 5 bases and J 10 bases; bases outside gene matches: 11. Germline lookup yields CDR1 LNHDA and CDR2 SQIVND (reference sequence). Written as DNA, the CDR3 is TGTGCCAGTAGTCCCGGACTAGCGGTGGGGGAGGAGCAGTTCTTC. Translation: CASSPGLAVGEEQFF. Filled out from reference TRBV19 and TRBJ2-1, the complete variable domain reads DGGITQSPKYLFRKEGQNVTLSCEQNLNHDAMYWYRQDPGQGLRLIYYSQIVNDFQKGDIAEGYSVSREKKESFPLTVTSAQKNPTAFYLCASSPGLAVGEEQFFGPGTRLTVL.

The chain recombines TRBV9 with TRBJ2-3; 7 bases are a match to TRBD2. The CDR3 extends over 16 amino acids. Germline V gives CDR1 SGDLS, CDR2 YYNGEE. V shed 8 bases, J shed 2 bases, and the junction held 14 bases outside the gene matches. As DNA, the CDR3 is TGTGCCAGGAGACGTCCGGCGGGGGATCCCACAGATACGCAGTATTTT. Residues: CARRRPAGDPTDTQYF.

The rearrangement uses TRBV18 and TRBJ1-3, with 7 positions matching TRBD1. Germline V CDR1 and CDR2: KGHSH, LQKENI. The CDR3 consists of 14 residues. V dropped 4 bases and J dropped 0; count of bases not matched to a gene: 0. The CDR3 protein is CASSRDSSGNTIYF. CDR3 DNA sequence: TGTGCCAGCTCACGGGACAGCTCTGGAAACACCATATATTTT.

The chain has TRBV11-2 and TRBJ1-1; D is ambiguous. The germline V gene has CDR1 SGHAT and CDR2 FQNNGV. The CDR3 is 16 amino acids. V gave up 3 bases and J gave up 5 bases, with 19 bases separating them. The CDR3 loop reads CASSFPPTVYGTEAFF. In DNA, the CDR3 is TGTGCCAGCAGCTTCCCCCCTACAGTTTACGGTACTGAAGCTTTCTTT.

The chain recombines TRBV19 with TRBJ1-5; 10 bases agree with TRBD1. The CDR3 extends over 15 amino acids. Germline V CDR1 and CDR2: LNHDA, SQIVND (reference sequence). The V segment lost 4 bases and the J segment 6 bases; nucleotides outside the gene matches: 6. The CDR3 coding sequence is TGTGCCAGTAGTACGCAGACAGGGGGCGGTCAGCCCCAGCATTTT. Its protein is CASSTQTGGGQPQHF.

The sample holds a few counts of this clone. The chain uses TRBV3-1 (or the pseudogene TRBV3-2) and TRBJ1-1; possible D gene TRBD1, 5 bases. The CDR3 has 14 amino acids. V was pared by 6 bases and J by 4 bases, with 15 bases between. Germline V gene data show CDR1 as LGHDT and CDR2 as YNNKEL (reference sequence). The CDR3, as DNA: TGTGCCAGCAGGGGAGGGACCTTATCCACTGAAGCTTTCTTT. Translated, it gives CASRGGTLSTEAFF.

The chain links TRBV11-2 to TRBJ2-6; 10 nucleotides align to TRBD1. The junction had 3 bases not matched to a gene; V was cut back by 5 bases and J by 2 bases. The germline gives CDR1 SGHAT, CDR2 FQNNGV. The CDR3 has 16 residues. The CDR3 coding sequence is TGTGCCAGCAGCCAGACAGGGGGCACTGGGGCCAACGTCCTGACTTTC. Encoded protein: CASSQTGGTGANVLTF.

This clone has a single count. DNA of the CDR3: TGTGCCAGCAGCTTAGGAGACAGGTTGAACACTGAAGCTTTCTTT. This codes for CASSLGDRLNTEAFF. The chain recombines TRBV13 with TRBJ1-1, with D possibly being TRBD1 (6 bases). Germline lookup yields CDR1 PRHDT and CDR2 FYEKMQ (reference sequence). The CDR3 totals 15 residues. The V end lost 0 bases, the J end lost 0 bases, and 8 bases lay between the germline ends.

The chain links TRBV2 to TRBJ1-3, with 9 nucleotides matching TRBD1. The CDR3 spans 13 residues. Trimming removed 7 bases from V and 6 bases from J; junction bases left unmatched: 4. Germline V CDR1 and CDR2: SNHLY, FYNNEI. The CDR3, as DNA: TGTGCCAGCAATCGGGACAGGGTAAACACCATATATTTT. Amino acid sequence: CASNRDRVNTIYF.

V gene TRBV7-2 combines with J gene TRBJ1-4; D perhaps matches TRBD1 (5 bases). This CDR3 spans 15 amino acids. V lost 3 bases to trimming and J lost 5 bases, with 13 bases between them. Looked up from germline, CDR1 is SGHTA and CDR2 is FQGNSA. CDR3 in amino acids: CASSFQGDFNEKLFF. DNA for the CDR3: TGTGCCAGCAGCTTCCAAGGGGACTTCAATGAAAAACTGTTTTTT.

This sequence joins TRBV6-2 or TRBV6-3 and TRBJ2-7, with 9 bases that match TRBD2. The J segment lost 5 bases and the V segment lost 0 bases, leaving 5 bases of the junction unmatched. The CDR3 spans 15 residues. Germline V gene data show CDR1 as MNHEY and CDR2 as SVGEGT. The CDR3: CASSYSGTSTDEQYF. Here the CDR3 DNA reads TGTGCCAGCAGTTACTCTGGGACTAGCACCGACGAGCAGTACTTC.

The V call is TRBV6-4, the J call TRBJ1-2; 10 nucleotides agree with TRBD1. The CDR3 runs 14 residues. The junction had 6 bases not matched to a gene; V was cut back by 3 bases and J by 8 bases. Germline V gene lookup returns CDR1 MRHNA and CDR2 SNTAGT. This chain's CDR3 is CASSEGTGDLGYTF. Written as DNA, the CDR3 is TGTGCCAGCAGTGAAGGGACAGGGGACTTAGGCTACACCTTC.

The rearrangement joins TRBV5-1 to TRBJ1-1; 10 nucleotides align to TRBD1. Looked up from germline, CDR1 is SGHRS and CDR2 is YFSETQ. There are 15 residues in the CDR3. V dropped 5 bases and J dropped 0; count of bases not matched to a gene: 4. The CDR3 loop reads CASRGGTGVNTEAFF. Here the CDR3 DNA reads TGCGCCAGCAGGGGTGGGACAGGGGTGAACACTGAAGCTTTCTTT.

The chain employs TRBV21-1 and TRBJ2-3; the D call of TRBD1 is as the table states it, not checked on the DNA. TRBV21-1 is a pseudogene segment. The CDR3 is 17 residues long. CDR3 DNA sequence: TGTGCCTGCCGCACGCAAGGGACAGGGGGGAGGTCAGATACGCAGTATTTT. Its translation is CACRTQGTGGRSDTQYF.

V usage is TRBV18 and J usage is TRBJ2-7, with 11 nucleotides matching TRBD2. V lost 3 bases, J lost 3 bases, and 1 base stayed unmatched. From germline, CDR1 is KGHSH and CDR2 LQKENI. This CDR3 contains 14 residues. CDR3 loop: CASSPGTSGYEQYF. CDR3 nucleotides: TGTGCCAGCTCACCCGGGACTAGCGGCTACGAGCAGTACTTC.

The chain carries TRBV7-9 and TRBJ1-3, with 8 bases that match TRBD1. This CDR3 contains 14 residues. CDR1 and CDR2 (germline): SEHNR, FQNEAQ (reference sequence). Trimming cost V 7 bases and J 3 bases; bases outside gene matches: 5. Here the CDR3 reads CASTRTGSGNTIYF. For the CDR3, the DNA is TGTGCCAGCACTCGGACAGGGAGTGGAAACACCATATATTTT.

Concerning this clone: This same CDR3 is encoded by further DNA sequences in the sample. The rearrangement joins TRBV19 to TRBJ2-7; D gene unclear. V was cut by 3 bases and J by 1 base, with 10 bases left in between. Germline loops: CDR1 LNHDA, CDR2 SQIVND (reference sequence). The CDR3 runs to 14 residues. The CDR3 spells CASSISAGSYEQYF. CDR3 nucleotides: TGTGCCAGTAGTATTTCGGCAGGTTCCTACGAGCAGTACTTC.

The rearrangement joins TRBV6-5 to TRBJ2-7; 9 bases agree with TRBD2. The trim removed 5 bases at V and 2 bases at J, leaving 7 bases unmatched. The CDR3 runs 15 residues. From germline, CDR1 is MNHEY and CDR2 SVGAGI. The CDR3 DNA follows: TGTGCCAGCAGTCGAGCGGGAGGCCTTCCCTACGAGCAGTACTTC. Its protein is CASSRAGGLPYEQYF.